This T cell receptor beta chain was identified in a study of T-cell memory formation after mild COVID-19. This clonotype is classed as medium-sized. This CDR3 contains 14 residues. Germline V lookup: CDR1 SGHDT, CDR2 YYEEEE. The V and J ends lost 3 bases and 3 bases respectively, with 10 bases between them. UMIs and sample barcodes were carried by the TCR alpha and TCR beta cDNA libraries that 5'RACE produced using constant-segment primers. TCRdb re-analysed the 5' RACE reads in MiXCR, keeping a single row per CDR3 protein. Of about 68,000 distinct CDR3 sequences in the sample, approximately 15% were seen once.

The rearrangement links TRBV5-6 to TRBJ2-1; the D is unclear. The sequencing sample was made of PBMCs or a T cell subset sorted from them (not recorded which). This clonotype was sampled from an adult woman who had mild COVID-19 (a few samples of this study predate the infection). Cell type and time point are not known. CDR3 nucleotide sequence: TGTGCCAGCAGCTCCGACGGTAGCTACAATGAGCAGTTCTTC. It translates to CASSSDGSYNEQFF.